The 26 T cell receptor beta chains given below trace back to one sample, sequenced in a study of blood T cell repertoires in COVID-19 (dated by TCRdb to the early 2020s). Library preparation was by the immunoSEQ multiplex PCR assay. What TCRdb holds here is the immuneACCESS table cut down to in-frame rearrangements. Part of the clones is not present; checked against another copy, under half of the missing clones reflect an unresolved V gene, and the others are unexplained. The sample table contains tens of thousands of clones; only one count was recorded for 88% of them. The biggest ten clones account for around 4.7% of the sample. The sequenced material came from peripheral blood. These receptors all come from a woman aged 80 or over with active COVID-19.

This clone was recorded only once. The chain carries TRBV4-3 and TRBJ2-1; 8 nucleotides line up with TRBD1. The CDR3 totals 17 residues. The V gene's germline CDR1 is LGHNA and CDR2 YSLEER. V trimming: 0 bases; J trimming: 2 bases; junction bases outside the gene matches: 6. The CDR3 DNA reads as TGCGCCAGCAGCCAAGATCACCCGGGACAGGCCTACAATGAGCAGTTCTTC. Protein: CASSQDHPGQAYNEQFF.

V is TRBV20-1 and J is TRBJ2-7; D is unclear. From germline, CDR1 is DFQATT and CDR2 SNEGSKA (reference sequence). CDR3 size: 10 residues. The V and J ends lost 6 bases and 5 bases respectively, with 8 bases between them. CDR3 protein: CSASPHEQYF. DNA of the CDR3: TGCAGTGCGAGCCCCCACGAGCAGTACTTC.

V usage is TRBV7-9 and J usage is TRBJ1-2, with 7 positions matching TRBD1. V lost 5 bases, J lost 3 bases, and 3 bases stayed unmatched. The CDR3 is 13 amino acids. Germline lookup yields CDR1 SEHNR and CDR2 FQNEAQ (reference sequence). This chain's CDR3 is CASSLGTDYGYTF. DNA of the CDR3: TGTGCCAGCAGCCTCGGGACAGACTATGGCTACACCTTC. Based on the CDR3 plus reference TRBV7-9 and TRBJ1-2, the full variable domain is DTGVSQNPRHKITKRGQNVTFRCDPISEHNRLYWYRQTLGQGPEFLTYFQNEAQLEKSRLLSDRFSAERPKGSFSTLEIQRTEQGDSAMYLCASSLGTDYGYTFGSGTRLTVV.

The chain recombines TRBV19 with TRBJ2-3; tentatively, D is TRBD1 (6 bases). Per the germline V gene, CDR1 is LNHDA and CDR2 is SQIVND (reference sequence). V lost 7 bases and J lost 1, with 6 bases in between. The CDR3 extends over 12 amino acids. CDR3: CASNRGTDTQYF. The CDR3 coding sequence is TGTGCCAGTAACAGGGGCACAGATACGCAGTATTTT.

In its sample, this clone was seen once. The V gene is TRBV6-4, the J gene TRBJ1-2, with 11 bases aligning to TRBD1. The trim removed 4 bases at V and 8 bases at J, leaving 9 bases unmatched. The CDR3 length is 15 residues. Germline V lookup: CDR1 MRHNA, CDR2 SNTAGT. CDR3 protein: CASSASDRGPRGYTF. The CDR3 DNA reads TGTGCCAGCAGTGCCTCGGACAGGGGGCCAAGAGGCTACACCTTC.

This sequence joins TRBV12-5 and TRBJ2-5, with D possibly matching TRBD2 (6 bases). Trimming pared 4 bases from V and 4 bases from J, leaving 16 bases between. The CDR3 has 15 amino acids. Germline CDR1 LGHNT, CDR2 FRNRAP. In DNA form, the CDR3 reads TGTGCTAGTGGTTCGGGGGACGGGAAAGTAGAGACCCAGTACTTC. Its translation is CASGSGDGKVETQYF.

The rearrangement links TRBV19 to TRBJ2-3; a weak D match, TRBD1 (6 bases). CDR3 length: 14 residues. V lost 6 bases, J lost 3 bases, and 13 bases lay in between. Germline CDR1 is LNHDA and CDR2 is SQIVND (reference sequence). CDR3 sequence: CASRPTGNTDTQYF. The CDR3 DNA reads TGTGCCAGTAGGCCAACAGGGAATACAGATACGCAGTATTTT.

V gene TRBV11-3 combines with J gene TRBJ2-1, with D perhaps TRBD2 (6 bases). V shed 5 bases and J shed 7 bases, with 12 bases lying between them. CDR1 is SGHNT, CDR2 YENEEA, per germline. The length of the CDR3 is 13 residues. The CDR3 protein is CASSPLAENEQFF. CDR3 coding DNA: TGTGCCAGCAGCCCATTAGCGGAGAATGAGCAGTTCTTC. Drawing the rest from reference TRBV11-3 and TRBJ2-1, the complete variable domain is EAGVVQSPRYKIIEKKQPVAFWCNPISGHNTLYWYLQNLGQGPELLIRYENEEAVDDSQLPKDRFSAERLKGVDSTLKIQPAELGDSAVYLCASSPLAENEQFFGPGTRLTVL.

In this sample, this clone turned up once. V is TRBV19 and J is TRBJ2-3, with D possibly TRBD2 on 7 matching bases. CDR3 size: 15 residues. The ends were cut back, 3 bases at V and 5 bases at J, with 15 bases in the middle. The germline V gene encodes CDR1 LNHDA and CDR2 SQIVND (reference sequence). DNA of the CDR3: TGTGCCAGTAGTATGGCTAGCGGAGGGGGAGATACGCAGTATTTT. Encoded protein: CASSMASGGGDTQYF.

This clone appeared once. V usage is TRBV6-6 and J usage is TRBJ2-5, with TRBD1 matching over 9 bases. The CDR3 covers 15 residues. Trimming cost V 5 bases and J 4 bases; bases outside gene matches: 8. The germline V gene encodes CDR1 MNHNY and CDR2 SVGAGI (reference sequence). CDR3 nucleotide sequence: TGTGCCAGCAGTAACAACAGGGGGCTGGGAGAGACCCAGTACTTC. Its protein product is CASSNNRGLGETQYF.

The chain joins TRBV10-3 to TRBJ2-1, with 10 bases that match TRBD1. CDR3 length: 15 residues. V shed 2 bases, J shed 3 bases, and the junction held 1 base outside the gene matches. The germline V gene encodes CDR1 ENHRY and CDR2 SYGVKD. The CDR3 protein is CAISEGTGDYNEQFF. CDR3 in DNA: TGTGCCATCAGTGAGGGGACAGGGGACTACAATGAGCAGTTCTTC.

This clone is a singleton in its sample. This sequence joins TRBV12-3 or TRBV12-4 and TRBJ2-2; no firm D call. Trimming shortened V by 2 bases and J by 8 bases, and 3 bases separated the two germline ends. The CDR3 runs to 11 residues. The CDR3 DNA sequence: TGTGCCAGCAGTTTACTGGGGGAGCTGTTTTTT. Encoded protein: CASSLLGELFF.

DNA for the CDR3: TGTGCCAGCAGCCTCCAGCGGCCTAGCACAGATACGCAGTATTTT. Translation gives CASSLQRPSTDTQYF. The chain links TRBV2 to TRBJ2-3, with D tentatively TRBD2 (5 bases). Trimming pared 6 bases from V and 0 bases from J, leaving 13 bases between. CDR1 and CDR2 (germline): SNHLY, FYNNEI. This CDR3 is built from 15 residues.

CDR3: CATSSSGRGANEQFF. The CDR3 nucleotides read TGTGCCACCAGTTCCAGCGGGAGGGGGGCCAATGAGCAGTTCTTC. The chain carries TRBV24-1 and TRBJ2-1, with 10 bases matching TRBD2. The germline V gene encodes CDR1 KGHDR and CDR2 SFDVKD. V lost 6 bases to trimming and J lost 6 bases; unmatched junction nucleotides: 7. This CDR3 contains 15 residues.

The chain links TRBV10-3 to TRBJ1-1, with 7 bases fitting TRBD1. Germline values: CDR1 ENHRY, CDR2 SYGVKD. The junction had 13 bases not matched to a gene; V was cut back by 10 bases and J by 11 bases. The CDR3 contains 12 residues. CDR3 bases: TGTGCCACCCGGGGGCAAACAGGGGTGGCTTTCTTT. This encodes CATRGQTGVAFF.

This rearrangement joins TRBV7-9 to TRBJ1-1; D is unresolved. Germline V gives CDR1 SEHNR, CDR2 FQNEAQ (reference sequence). The CDR3 has 14 residues. V dropped 5 bases and J dropped 0 bases, with 10 bases sitting between them. In DNA form, the CDR3 reads TGTGCCAGCAGCCAATTTTCCCTGAACACTGAAGCTTTCTTT. Protein sequence: CASSQFSLNTEAFF.

The genes are TRBV7-2 and TRBJ2-5; D unresolved. The germline CDR1 and CDR2 sequences are SGHTA and FQGNSA. The germline V and J ends were trimmed by 2 bases and 2 bases, with 3 bases remaining between them. The CDR3 spans 12 residues. The CDR3 sequence: CASSLHQETQYF. The CDR3 DNA follows: TGTGCCAGCAGCTTACATCAAGAGACCCAGTACTTC.

The J gene is TRBJ2-5, the V gene TRBV9, with a tentative D call TRBD2 (6 bases). With 2 bases removed from V and 1 base from J, the gap between germline ends came to 9 bases. This CDR3 contains 14 residues. Germline CDR1 reads SGDLS; CDR2 reads YYNGEE. CDR3 sequence (DNA): TGTGCCAGCAGCGTTAGCGGATCCCAAGAGACCCAGTACTTC. Translation: CASSVSGSQETQYF.

The chain employs TRBV5-1 and TRBJ1-2, with D maybe TRBD1 (5 bases). The CDR3 runs 14 residues. Germline V gene data show CDR1 as SGHRS and CDR2 as YFSETQ. Trimming removed 4 bases at V and 1 base at J, with 11 bases between. CDR3 DNA sequence: TGCGCCAGCAGCACTGACAGCCTTAACTATGGCTACACCTTC. Translated, it gives CASSTDSLNYGYTF.

This sequence joins TRBV28 and TRBJ2-5, with 7 bases aligning to TRBD1. Germline CDR1 reads MDHEN; CDR2 reads SYDVKM. The V segment lost 3 bases and the J segment 5 bases; nucleotides outside the gene matches: 3. The CDR3 is made up of 13 amino acids. CDR3 sequence (DNA): TGTGCCAGCAGTTTCCAGGGGGTCGAGACCCAGTACTTC. Translation gives CASSFQGVETQYF.

In its sample, this clone was seen once. V usage is TRBV2 and J usage is TRBJ1-6; the match to TRBD1 covers 9 bases. Germline V lookup: CDR1 SNHLY, CDR2 FYNNEI. Germline trimming cut 6 bases from V and 10 bases from J; bases unmatched to any gene: 7. The CDR3 loop spans 14 amino acids. The CDR3 here is CASRQGQGTSPLHF. As DNA, the CDR3 is TGTGCCAGCAGGCAGGGACAGGGTACCTCACCCCTCCACTTT. The whole variable domain, remainder taken from reference TRBV2 and TRBJ1-6, is EPEVTQTPSHQVTQMGQEVILRCVPISNHLYFYWYRQILGQKVEFLVSFYNNEISEKSEIFDDQFSVERPDGSNFTLKIRSTKLEDSAMYFCASRQGQGTSPLHFGNGTRLTVT.

The CDR3 sequence is CASSPAATEAFF. CDR3 coding DNA: TGTGCCAGCTCACCAGCGGCCACTGAAGCTTTCTTT. The V and J genes are TRBV18 and TRBJ1-1; D call uncertain. The germline CDR1 and CDR2 sequences are KGHSH and LQKENI. The CDR3 has 12 amino acids. Trimming removed 2 bases at V and 4 bases at J, with 5 bases between.

The CDR3 sequence: CSAADYEQYF. The CDR3 DNA reads as TGCAGTGCCGCAGATTACGAGCAGTACTTC. V usage is TRBV20-1 and J usage is TRBJ2-7; no definite D call. This CDR3 contains 10 residues. Trimming cost V 6 bases and J 4 bases, with 7 bases left between them. Germline-derived CDR1 and CDR2 are DFQATT and SNEGSKA (reference sequence).

The chain recombines TRBV5-4 with TRBJ2-3; the match to TRBD2 covers 10 bases. The CDR3 contains 15 residues. The V gene's germline CDR1 is SGHNT and CDR2 YYREEE (reference sequence). With 5 bases clipped from V and 4 bases from J, the junction kept 7 bases outside the gene matches. In nucleotides, the CDR3 is TGTGCCAGCAGACAAATAGCGGGAGGCGCAGATACGCAGTATTTT. Protein product: CASRQIAGGADTQYF.

The chain employs TRBV5-4 and TRBJ2-7, with 7 bases that match TRBD1. The junction had 10 bases not matched to a gene; V was cut back by 4 bases and J by 6 bases. Germline V gene sequence: CDR1 SGHNT, CDR2 YYREEE (reference sequence). CDR3 length: 14 amino acids. The CDR3 here is CASSRGQGVIEQYF. Here the CDR3 DNA reads TGTGCCAGCAGCCGCGGGCAGGGGGTCATCGAGCAGTACTTC.

The chain's CDR3 is CASSPAGSMNTEAFF. In DNA form, the CDR3 reads TGTGCCAGCAGCCCGGCGGGGAGCATGAACACTGAAGCTTTCTTT. V is TRBV5-4 and J is TRBJ1-1; D is undetermined. V was pared by 4 bases and J by 0 bases, with 13 bases between. The CDR3 consists of 15 residues. Germline loops: CDR1 SGHNT, CDR2 YYREEE (reference sequence).